This is a list of T cell receptor beta chains from one sample in a study of T cell responses to AZD1222 COVID-19 vaccine. The assay was immunoSEQ multiplex PCR, and TCRdb's table has in-frame clones only and misses some. The repertoire holds tens of thousands of clones, with 80% to 85% as singletons. The sample in question was peripheral blood, obtained on day 0 of AZD1222 vaccination. The receptors come from an adult in good health. CDR3s include the opening cysteine and the closing phenylalanine or tryptophan. D genes are given only for firm matches. A row's size may be missing; if present it is once, few, many or a size class.

>TRBD2|TRBJ2-7|NA|TRBV5-4
CASSPGTTTYEQYF
TGTGCCAGCAGCCCCGGGACTACCACCTACGAGCAGTACTTC
>NA|TRBJ2-7|NA|TRBV7-9
CASSQGGYEQYF
TGTGCCAGCAGCCAAGGGGGCTACGAGCAGTACTTC
>TRBD2|TRBJ2-7|NA|TRBV30
CAWSIGTSGVFEQYF
TGTGCCTGGAGTATCGGGACTAGCGGGGTGTTCGAGCAGTACTTC
>NA|TRBJ1-1|NA|TRBV30
CAWSVFPRAGAPTEAFF
TGTGCCTGGAGTGTATTCCCCCGGGCAGGGGCACCCACTGAAGCTTTCTTT
>NA|TRBJ1-1|NA|TRBV28
CASSKAMNTEAFF
TGTGCCAGCAGTAAAGCTATGAACACTGAAGCTTTCTTT
>NA|TRBJ2-5|NA|TRBV5-6
CASSLRGLAEYF
TGTGCCAGCAGCTTAAGGGGGCTAGCGGAGTACTTC
>TRBD1|TRBJ1-4|NA|TRBV5-1
CASSLGQGREKLFF
TGCGCCAGCAGCTTGGGACAGGGGAGGGAAAAACTGTTTTTT
>TRBD1|TRBJ2-1|NA|TRBV28
CASSFRGTGEYNEQFF
TGTGCCAGCAGTTTCCGCGGGACAGGGGAATACAATGAGCAGTTCTTC
>TRBD1|TRBJ2-2|NA|TRBV6-5
CASSRDRNTGELFF
TGTGCCAGCAGCAGGGACAGGAACACCGGGGAGCTGTTTTTT
>NA|TRBJ1-6|NA|TRBV6-5
CASLRAHNSPLHF
TGTGCCAGCCTTCGGGCCCATAATTCACCCCTCCACTTT
>NA|TRBJ2-7|NA|TRBV7-9
CASRADGYEQYF
TGTGCCAGCAGGGCCGATGGCTACGAGCAGTACTTC
>NA|TRBJ1-2|NA|TRBV7-2
CASSLEAGAGPYYGYTF
TGTGCCAGCAGCTTAGAGGCAGGGGCGGGCCCTTACTATGGCTACACCTTC
>TRBD2|TRBJ2-5|once|TRBV7-2
CASSQDRGLADPQYF
TGTGCCAGCAGTCAAGATAGGGGACTAGCGGATCCCCAGTACTTC
>NA|TRBJ2-5|NA|TRBV11-2
CASSASSGGETQYF
TGTGCCAGCAGCGCGAGTTCAGGGGGGGAGACCCAGTACTTC
>NA|TRBJ2-3|NA|TRBV7-8
CASSLDQRGTDTQYF
TGTGCCAGCAGCTTAGACCAGCGTGGTACAGATACGCAGTATTTT
>TRBD2|TRBJ2-3|NA|TRBV7-2
CASSPRGGRGDTQYF
TGTGCCAGCAGCCCCCGCGGGGGGCGTGGAGATACGCAGTATTTT
>NA|TRBJ1-4|once|TRBV9
CASSVATGNEKLFF
TGTGCCAGCAGCGTAGCGACAGGCAATGAAAAACTGTTTTTT
>NA|TRBJ2-3|NA|TRBV7-2
CASTRESGTQYF
TGTGCCAGCACGAGAGAATCGGGCACGCAGTATTTT
>NA|TRBJ1-1|NA|TRBV6-5
CASSPPGNTEAFF
TGTGCCAGCAGTCCTCCGGGGAACACTGAAGCTTTCTTT
>NA|TRBJ1-1|few|TRBV3-1/TRBV3-2
CASSQLGTEAFF
TGTGCCAGCAGCCAATTGGGCACTGAAGCTTTCTTT
>TRBD2|TRBJ2-7|NA|TRBV27
CASSSLAGTRVYEQYF
TGTGCCAGCAGTTCGCTCGCCGGGACTAGAGTCTACGAGCAGTACTTC
>TRBD1|TRBJ1-1|few|TRBV5-4
CASSRDRENTEAFF
TGTGCCAGCAGCCGGGACAGAGAGAACACTGAAGCTTTCTTT
>TRBD1|TRBJ2-3|NA|TRBV5-6
CASSTWTGRTDTQYF
TGTGCCAGCAGCACCTGGACAGGGCGCACAGATACGCAGTATTTT
>TRBD2|TRBJ2-1|NA|TRBV7-6
CASSLIGGGANEQFF
TGTGCCAGCAGCTTAATTGGCGGGGGGGCCAATGAGCAGTTCTTC
>NA|TRBJ1-2|few|TRBV6-1
CASSAPPGLINYGYTF
TGTGCCAGCAGTGCACCACCGGGACTGATTAACTATGGCTACACCTTC
>NA|TRBJ1-3|NA|TRBV3-1/TRBV3-2
CASSQGIQRNTIYF
TGTGCCAGCAGCCAGGGCATCCAGCGAAACACCATATATTTT
>TRBD2|TRBJ2-1|NA|TRBV18
CASSRVPGLAGGFYNEQFF
TGTGCCAGCTCCCGCGTCCCGGGACTAGCGGGGGGCTTCTACAATGAGCAGTTCTTC
>NA|TRBJ1-4|NA|TRBV4-2
CASSQERRVNHEKLFF
TGTGCCAGCAGCCAAGAAAGGCGAGTTAATCATGAAAAACTGTTTTTT
>TRBD2|TRBJ2-1|NA|TRBV11-3
CASSLVGRGGRDEQFF
TGTGCCAGCAGCTTAGTTGGGCGGGGGGGCCGTGATGAGCAGTTCTTC
>NA|TRBJ2-1|NA|TRBV1
CTSSQGTGTSGGEPYNEQFF
TGCACCAGCAGCCAAGGAACCGGGACTAGCGGGGGGGAACCCTACAATGAGCAGTTCTTC
>NA|TRBJ1-2|many|TRBV2
CASSYPGANYGYTF
TGTGCCAGCAGTTACCCCGGGGCTAACTATGGCTACACCTTC
>NA|TRBJ2-7|NA|TRBV6-5
CASREKYSYEQYF
TGTGCCAGCCGCGAGAAGTACTCCTACGAGCAGTACTTC
>TRBD2|TRBJ2-3|NA|TRBV19
CASSTPSPRTSGGVDTQYF
TGTGCCAGTAGTACCCCATCCCCGAGGACTAGCGGGGGAGTAGATACGCAGTATTTT
>NA|TRBJ1-5|NA|TRBV2
CASSDPSSPVQPQHF
TGTGCCAGCAGTGACCCAAGTAGCCCTGTTCAGCCCCAGCATTTT
>NA|TRBJ1-2|NA|TRBV7-9
CASSLKGANYGYTF
TGTGCCAGCAGTTTAAAAGGGGCCAACTATGGCTACACCTTC
>TRBD1|TRBJ1-6|NA|TRBV28
CASSLPDRGRSYNSPLHF
TGTGCCAGCAGTTTGCCAGACAGGGGTCGGTCCTATAATTCACCCCTCCACTTT
>TRBD2|TRBJ2-1|NA|TRBV6-4
CASSHTSGDDNEQFF
TGTGCCAGCAGTCATACTAGCGGGGATGACAATGAGCAGTTCTTC
>TRBD2|TRBJ2-5|once|TRBV4-1
CASSQDPSGQETQYF
TGCGCCAGCAGCCAAGATCCTAGCGGGCAAGAGACCCAGTACTTC
>TRBD2|TRBJ2-1|NA|TRBV5-1
CASSYTSGVYNEQFF
TGCGCCAGCAGCTATACTAGCGGGGTGTACAATGAGCAGTTCTTC
>TRBD1|TRBJ1-1|NA|TRBV11-2
CASSRDRNTEAFF
TGTGCCAGCAGCCGGGACAGAAACACTGAAGCTTTCTTT
>NA|TRBJ1-3|NA|TRBV19
CASSFTGTQGANTIYF
TGTGCCAGTAGCTTTACCGGGACACAGGGCGCAAACACCATATATTTT
>NA|TRBJ2-2|NA|TRBV5-6
CASRKEQGLDGELFF
TGTGCCAGCAGAAAAGAACAGGGTTTAGACGGGGAGCTGTTTTTT
>NA|TRBJ2-1|once|TRBV24-1
CATSGRGSYNEQFF
TGTGCCACCAGTGGGCGAGGCTCCTACAATGAGCAGTTCTTC
>NA|TRBJ2-7|NA|TRBV7-9
CASSLGWGTGDPQYF
TGTGCCAGCAGCTTAGGTTGGGGGACTGGGGACCCGCAGTACTTC
>TRBD1|TRBJ2-1|NA|TRBV7-9
CASSKDRVAYNEQFF
TGTGCCAGCAGCAAGGACAGGGTTGCCTACAATGAGCAGTTCTTC
>TRBD1|TRBJ1-3|once|TRBV5-5
CASSPGVWDRGNTIYF
TGTGCCAGCAGCCCCGGAGTATGGGACAGGGGAAACACCATATATTTT
>NA|TRBJ1-2|NA|TRBV9
CASSFDGHYGYTF
TGTGCCAGCAGCTTCGACGGACACTATGGCTACACCTTC
>NA|TRBJ2-5|NA|TRBV6-5
CASTPRGGHQETQYF
TGTGCCAGCACCCCCAGGGGTGGGCACCAAGAGACCCAGTACTTC
>NA|TRBJ1-1|NA|TRBV29-1
CSVSGNTMNTEAFF
TGCAGCGTTTCAGGTAACACCATGAACACTGAAGCTTTCTTT
>NA|TRBJ1-1|NA|TRBV28
CAAVGEFEAFF
TGTGCCGCAGTAGGTGAATTTGAAGCTTTCTTT